Listed below are T cell receptor beta chains from one sample, sequenced in a study of CD8 T cells in ankylosing spondylitis. MiXCR, run by TCRdb on the 5' RACE reads, gives a single entry per CDR3 protein. Of roughly 40,000 distinct CDR3 sequences detected, approximately 17% appear once; the ten largest clones hold about 45%. The sequenced sample consisted of blood. The origin of the receptors is a male donor with ankylosing spondylitis or in good health (not recorded which). CDR3s include the opening cysteine and the closing phenylalanine or tryptophan. Each record gives: J gene, V gene, CDR3 protein.

TRBJ2-2,TRBV7-8,CASSLGVATGELFF
TRBJ1-1,TRBV7-9,CASSFGRNPLAFF
TRBJ2-1,TRBV11-2,CASSSNRGRGSFGEQFF
TRBJ2-7,TRBV25-1,CASSARDGSYEQYF
TRBJ1-2,TRBV28,CASSPLTGNYGYTF
TRBJ2-5,TRBV5-5,CASSLVGRQETQYF
TRBJ2-7,TRBV28,CASREPGQSSYEQYF
TRBJ2-2,TRBV27,CASSLTGLAGIRELFF
TRBJ1-1,TRBV2,CASSTGGLNTEAFF
TRBJ2-3,TRBV15,CATSRSGTSVSF
TRBJ1-4,TRBV7-9,CASSLRGTGEEKLFF
TRBJ2-4,TRBV6-5,CASKTGLARGNIQYF
TRBJ2-4,TRBV5-6,CASSTGVSLAKNIQYF
TRBJ2-1,TRBV5-1,CASSAGQNNEQFF
TRBJ2-3,TRBV12-3/TRBV12-4,CASRSAAVDTQYF
TRBJ2-5,TRBV5-1,CASSQMETQYF
TRBJ2-1,TRBV20-1,CSAPGTGMDNEQFF
TRBJ2-1,TRBV28,CASSYNEQFF
TRBJ2-2,TRBV7-2,CASSLGPGGHTGELFF
TRBJ2-2,TRBV3-1,CASSPWTSGRQAGELFF
TRBJ2-1,TRBV27,CASRIAGGREQFF
TRBJ2-1,TRBV6-4,CASSETSGRYEQFF
TRBJ2-3,TRBV28,CASRELAFSTDTQYF
TRBJ2-2,TRBV4-3,CASSQDLDRVPGELFF
TRBJ2-3,TRBV6-5,CASSYGGAGTDTQYF
TRBJ2-2,TRBV29-1,CSADRVDTGELFF
TRBJ2-1,TRBV29-1,CSVSSPTSGKGVNEQFF
TRBJ2-4,TRBV7-2,CASTPVGDIQYF
TRBJ2-1,TRBV5-1,CASSLGGRAIYNEQFF
TRBJ2-1,TRBV15,CATSLTVVDEQFF
TRBJ2-5,TRBV20-1,CSAMTDRGTETQYF
TRBJ1-2,TRBV5-1,CASRLDRENGYTF
TRBJ2-1,TRBV29-1,CSVTFGTSSNEQFF
TRBJ2-3,TRBV12-3/TRBV12-4,CASSPRTSGSTDTQYF
TRBJ2-3,TRBV20-1,CSAREMGGLQYF
TRBJ2-5,TRBV20-1,CSASGYRETQYF
TRBJ2-1,TRBV6-2/TRBV6-3,CASRGDRGNSYNEQFF
TRBJ1-4,TRBV5-1,CASSSGEPATNEKLFF
TRBJ2-1,TRBV9,CASSTRSDNEQFF
TRBJ2-3,TRBV5-1,CASSLLAGVGTDTQYF